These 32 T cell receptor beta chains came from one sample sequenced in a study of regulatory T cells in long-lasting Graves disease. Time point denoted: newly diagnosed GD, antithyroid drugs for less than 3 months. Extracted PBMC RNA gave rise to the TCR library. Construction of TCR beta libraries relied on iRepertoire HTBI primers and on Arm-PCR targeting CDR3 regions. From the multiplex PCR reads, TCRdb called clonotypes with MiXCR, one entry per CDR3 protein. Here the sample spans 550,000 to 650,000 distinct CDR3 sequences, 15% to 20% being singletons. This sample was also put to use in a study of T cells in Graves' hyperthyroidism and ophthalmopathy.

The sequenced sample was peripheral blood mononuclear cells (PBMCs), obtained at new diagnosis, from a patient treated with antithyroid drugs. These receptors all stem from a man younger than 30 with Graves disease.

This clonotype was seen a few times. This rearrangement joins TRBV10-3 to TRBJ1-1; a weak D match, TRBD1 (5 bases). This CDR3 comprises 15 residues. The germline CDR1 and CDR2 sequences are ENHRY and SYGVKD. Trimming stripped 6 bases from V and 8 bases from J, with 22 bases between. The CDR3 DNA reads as TGTGCCATCAGCGGGACTAGTGCCAACCGGGGCGAAGCTTTCTTT. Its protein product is CAISGTSANRGEAFF.

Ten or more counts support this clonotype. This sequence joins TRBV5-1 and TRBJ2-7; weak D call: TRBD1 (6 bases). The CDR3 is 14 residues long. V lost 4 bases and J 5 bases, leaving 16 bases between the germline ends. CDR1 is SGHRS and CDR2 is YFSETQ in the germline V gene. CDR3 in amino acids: CASSLGTPLDEQYF. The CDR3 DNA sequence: TGCGCCAGCAGCCTAGGGACACCTCTGGACGAGCAGTACTTC. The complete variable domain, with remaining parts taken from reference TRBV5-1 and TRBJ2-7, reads KAGVTQTPRYLIKTRGQQVTLSCSPISGHRSVSWYQQTPGQGLQFLFEYFSETQRNKGNFPGRFSGRQFSNSRSEMNVSTLELGDSALYLCASSLGTPLDEQYFGPGTRLTVT.

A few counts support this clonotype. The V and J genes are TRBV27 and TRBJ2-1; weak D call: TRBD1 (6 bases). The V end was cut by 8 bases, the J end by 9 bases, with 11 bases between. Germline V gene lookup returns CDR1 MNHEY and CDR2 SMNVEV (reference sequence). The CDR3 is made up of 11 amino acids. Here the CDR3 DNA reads TGTGCCAGCTTTTTAGGGGGTGAGCAGTTCTTC. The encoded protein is CASFLGGEQFF.

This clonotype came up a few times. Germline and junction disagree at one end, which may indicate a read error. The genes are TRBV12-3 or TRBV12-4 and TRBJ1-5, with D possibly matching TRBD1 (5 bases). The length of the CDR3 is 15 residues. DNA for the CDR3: TGTACCAGCAGAGATACAGGTTTGGGCAATCAGCCCCAGCATTTT. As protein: CTSRDTGLGNQPQHF.

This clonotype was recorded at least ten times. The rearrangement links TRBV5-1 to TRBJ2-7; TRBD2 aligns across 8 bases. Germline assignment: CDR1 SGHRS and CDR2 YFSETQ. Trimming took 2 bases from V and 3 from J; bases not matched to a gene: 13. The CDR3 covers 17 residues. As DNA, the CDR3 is TGCGCCAGCAGCTTAAAATATTTAAGCGGGAGTGACTACGAGCAGTACTTC. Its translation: CASSLKYLSGSDYEQYF.

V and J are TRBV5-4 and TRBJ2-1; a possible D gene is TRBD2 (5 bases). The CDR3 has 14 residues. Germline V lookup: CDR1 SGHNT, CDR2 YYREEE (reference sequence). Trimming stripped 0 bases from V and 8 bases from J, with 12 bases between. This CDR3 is CASSLALQEDEQFF. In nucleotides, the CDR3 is TGTGCCAGCAGCTTGGCTTTGCAGGAGGATGAGCAGTTCTTC.

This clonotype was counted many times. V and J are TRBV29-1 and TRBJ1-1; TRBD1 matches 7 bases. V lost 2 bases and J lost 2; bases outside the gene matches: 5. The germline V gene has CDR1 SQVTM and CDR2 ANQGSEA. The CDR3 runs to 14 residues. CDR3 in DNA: TGCAGCGTTGAATTCCGGGACAGTAACACTGAAGCTTTCTTT. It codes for CSVEFRDSNTEAFF.

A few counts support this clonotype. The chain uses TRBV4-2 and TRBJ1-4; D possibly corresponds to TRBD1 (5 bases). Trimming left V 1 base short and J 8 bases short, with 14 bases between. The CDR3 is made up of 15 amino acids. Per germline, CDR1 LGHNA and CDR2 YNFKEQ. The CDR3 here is CASSQVEPGSEKLFF. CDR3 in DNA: TGTGCCAGCAGCCAAGTAGAGCCAGGGAGCGAAAAACTGTTTTTT.

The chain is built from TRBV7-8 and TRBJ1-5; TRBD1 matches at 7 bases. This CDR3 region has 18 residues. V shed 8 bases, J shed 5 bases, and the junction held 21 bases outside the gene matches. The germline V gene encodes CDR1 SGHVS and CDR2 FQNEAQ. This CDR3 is CASGVLWGQSQADQPQHF. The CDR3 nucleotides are TGTGCCAGCGGCGTGCTATGGGGACAGTCCCAAGCGGATCAGCCCCAGCATTTT.

In DNA form, the CDR3 reads TGTGCCAGTAGTGCAGCACAGGGGGGCTACGAGCAGTACTTC. As protein: CASSAAQGGYEQYF. The rearrangement joins TRBV19 to TRBJ2-7, with 8 positions matching TRBD1. V was clipped by 5 bases and J by 3 bases; unmatched bases: 6. Germline values: CDR1 LNHDA, CDR2 SQIVND (reference sequence). This CDR3 contains 14 residues.

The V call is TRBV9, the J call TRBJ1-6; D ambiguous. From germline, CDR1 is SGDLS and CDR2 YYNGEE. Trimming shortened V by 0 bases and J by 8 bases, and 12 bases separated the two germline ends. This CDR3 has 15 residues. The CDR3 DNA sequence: TGTGCCAGCAGCGTAGCCAGCTTTAGTTATTCACCCCTCCACTTT. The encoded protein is CASSVASFSYSPLHF.

This chain's CDR3 is CSARDGQGRGKLFF. The CDR3 bases are TGCAGTGCTAGAGATGGACAGGGGCGAGGAAAACTGTTTTTT. The chain couples TRBV20-1 to TRBJ1-4, with 9 bases aligning to TRBD1. Germline CDR1 and CDR2: DFQATT and SNEGSKA (reference sequence). CDR3 length: 14 residues. Trimming took 0 bases from V and 10 from J; bases not matched to a gene: 6.

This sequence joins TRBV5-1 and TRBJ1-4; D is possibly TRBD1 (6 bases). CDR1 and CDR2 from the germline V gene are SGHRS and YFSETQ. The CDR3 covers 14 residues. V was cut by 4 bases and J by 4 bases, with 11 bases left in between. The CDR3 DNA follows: TGCGCCAGCAGCGCCTCAGGGGATAATGAAAAACTGTTTTTT. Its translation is CASSASGDNEKLFF.

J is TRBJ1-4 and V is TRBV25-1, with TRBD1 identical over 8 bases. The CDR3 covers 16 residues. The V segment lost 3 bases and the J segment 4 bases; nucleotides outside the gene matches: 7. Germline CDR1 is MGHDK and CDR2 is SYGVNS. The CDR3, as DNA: TGTGCCAGCAGTGACCCCCAGGGGGCTGGTAATGAAAAACTGTTTTTT. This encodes CASSDPQGAGNEKLFF.

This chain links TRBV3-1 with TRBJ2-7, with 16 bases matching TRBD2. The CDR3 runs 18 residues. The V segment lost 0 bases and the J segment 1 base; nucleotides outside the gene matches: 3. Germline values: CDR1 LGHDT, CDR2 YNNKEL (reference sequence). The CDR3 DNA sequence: TGTGCCAGCAGCCAAGATTGGGGACTAGCGGGAGGGTCCTACGAGCAGTACTTC. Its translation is CASSQDWGLAGGSYEQYF.

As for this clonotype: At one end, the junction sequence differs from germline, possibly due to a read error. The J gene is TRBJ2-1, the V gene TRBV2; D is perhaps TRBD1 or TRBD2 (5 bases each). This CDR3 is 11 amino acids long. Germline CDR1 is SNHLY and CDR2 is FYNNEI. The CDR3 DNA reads TGTGCCAGCAATAATCGGGACCCCCTTTTATTC. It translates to CASNNRDPLLF.

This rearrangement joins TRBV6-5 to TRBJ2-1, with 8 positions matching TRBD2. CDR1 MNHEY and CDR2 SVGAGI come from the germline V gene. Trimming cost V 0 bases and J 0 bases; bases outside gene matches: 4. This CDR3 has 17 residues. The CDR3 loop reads CASSYSRLAGSYNEQFF. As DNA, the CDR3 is TGTGCCAGCAGTTACTCGAGGCTAGCGGGCTCCTACAATGAGCAGTTCTTC.

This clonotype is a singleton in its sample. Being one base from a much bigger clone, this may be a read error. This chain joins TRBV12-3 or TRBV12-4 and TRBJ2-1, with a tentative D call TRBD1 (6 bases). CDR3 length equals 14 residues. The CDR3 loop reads CASSSTGTKETQCF. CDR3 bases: TGTGCCAGCAGTTCCACCGGGACAAAAGAGACCCAGTGCTTC.

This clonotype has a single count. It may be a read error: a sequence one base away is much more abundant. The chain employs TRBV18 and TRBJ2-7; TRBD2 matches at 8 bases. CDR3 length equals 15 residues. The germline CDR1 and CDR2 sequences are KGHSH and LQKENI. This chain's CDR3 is CASSPGRGVSCEQYF. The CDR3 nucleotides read TGTGCCAGCTCACCAGGGCGGGGGGTCTCCTGCGAGCAGTACTTC.

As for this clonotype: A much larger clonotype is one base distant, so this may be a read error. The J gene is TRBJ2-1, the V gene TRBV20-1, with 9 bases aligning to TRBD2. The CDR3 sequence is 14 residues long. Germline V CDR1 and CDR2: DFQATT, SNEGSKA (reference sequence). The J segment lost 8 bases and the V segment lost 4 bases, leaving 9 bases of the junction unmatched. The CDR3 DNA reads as TGCAGTGCTACGCCAGCGGGAGGTTTGGATGAGCAGTTCTTC. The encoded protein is CSATPAGGLDEQFF.

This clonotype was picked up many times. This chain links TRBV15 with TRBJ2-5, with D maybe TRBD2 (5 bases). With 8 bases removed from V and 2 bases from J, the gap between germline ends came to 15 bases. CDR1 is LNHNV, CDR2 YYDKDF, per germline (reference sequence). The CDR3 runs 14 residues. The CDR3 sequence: CATAALGRQETQYF. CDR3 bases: TGTGCCACCGCGGCTCTGGGGAGACAAGAGACCCAGTACTTC.

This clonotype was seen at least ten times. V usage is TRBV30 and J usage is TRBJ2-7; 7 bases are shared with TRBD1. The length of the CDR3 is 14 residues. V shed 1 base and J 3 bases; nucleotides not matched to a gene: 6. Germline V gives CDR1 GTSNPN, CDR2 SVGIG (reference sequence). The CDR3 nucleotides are TGTGCCTGGAGTGACGACAGGGTTCTCTACGAGCAGTACTTC. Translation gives CAWSDDRVLYEQYF.

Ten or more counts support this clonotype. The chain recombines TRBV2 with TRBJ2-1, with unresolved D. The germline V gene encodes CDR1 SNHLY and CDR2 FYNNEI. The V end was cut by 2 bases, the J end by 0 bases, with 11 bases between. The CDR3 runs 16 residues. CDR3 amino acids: CASSEFVGSSYNEQFF. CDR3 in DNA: TGTGCCAGCAGTGAATTCGTGGGCAGCTCCTACAATGAGCAGTTCTTC.

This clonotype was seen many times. The CDR3 DNA reads TGCAGTGCTAGCCCACTAGCGAAGACCTACAATGAGCAGTTCTTC. Encoded protein: CSASPLAKTYNEQFF. This rearrangement joins TRBV20-1 to TRBJ2-1, with 7 bases aligning to TRBD2. This CDR3 contains 15 residues. The germline V gene encodes CDR1 DFQATT and CDR2 SNEGSKA (reference sequence). After removal of 3 bases from V and 2 bases from J, the junction contained 7 bases not matched to a gene.

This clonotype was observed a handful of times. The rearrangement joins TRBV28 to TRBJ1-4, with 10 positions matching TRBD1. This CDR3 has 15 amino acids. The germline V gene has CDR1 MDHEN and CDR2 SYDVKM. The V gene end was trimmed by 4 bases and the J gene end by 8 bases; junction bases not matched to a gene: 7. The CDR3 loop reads CASSSRQGAGEKLFF. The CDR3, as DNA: TGTGCCAGCAGTTCCCGACAGGGGGCTGGAGAAAAACTGTTTTTT.

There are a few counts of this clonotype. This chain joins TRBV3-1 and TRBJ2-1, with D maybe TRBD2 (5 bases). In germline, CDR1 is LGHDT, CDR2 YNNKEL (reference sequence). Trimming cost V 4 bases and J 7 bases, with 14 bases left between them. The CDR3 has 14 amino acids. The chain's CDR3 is CASSRGWSGNEQFF. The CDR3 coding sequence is TGTGCCAGCAGCCGAGGGTGGAGTGGGAATGAGCAGTTCTTC.

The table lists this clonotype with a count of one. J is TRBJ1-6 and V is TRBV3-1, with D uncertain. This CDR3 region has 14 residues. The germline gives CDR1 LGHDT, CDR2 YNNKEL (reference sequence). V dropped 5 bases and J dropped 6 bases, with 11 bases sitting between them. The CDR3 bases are TGTGCCAGCAGCATCTACACGCCTAATTCACCCCTCCACTTT. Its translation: CASSIYTPNSPLHF.

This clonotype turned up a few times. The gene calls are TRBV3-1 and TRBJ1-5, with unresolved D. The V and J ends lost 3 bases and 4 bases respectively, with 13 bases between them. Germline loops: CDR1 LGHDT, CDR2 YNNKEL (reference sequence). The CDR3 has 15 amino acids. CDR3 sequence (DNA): TGTGCCAGCAGCCAGGCCTTACTTCCTAATCAGCCCCAGCATTTT. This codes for CASSQALLPNQPQHF.

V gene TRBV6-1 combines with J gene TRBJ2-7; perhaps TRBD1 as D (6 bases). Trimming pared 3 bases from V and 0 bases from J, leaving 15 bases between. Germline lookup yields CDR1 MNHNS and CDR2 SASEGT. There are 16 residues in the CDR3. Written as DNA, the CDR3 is TGTGCCAGCAGTGACCCACAGGGCCAGGGCTCCTACGAGCAGTACTTC. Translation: CASSDPQGQGSYEQYF.

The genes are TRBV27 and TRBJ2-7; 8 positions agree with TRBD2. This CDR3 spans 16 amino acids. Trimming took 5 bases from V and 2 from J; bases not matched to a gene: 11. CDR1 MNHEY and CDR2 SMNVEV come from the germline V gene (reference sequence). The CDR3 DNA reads TGTGCCAGCAGTCCATTAGCGGGACTCACCACCTACGAGCAGTACTTC. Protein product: CASSPLAGLTTYEQYF.

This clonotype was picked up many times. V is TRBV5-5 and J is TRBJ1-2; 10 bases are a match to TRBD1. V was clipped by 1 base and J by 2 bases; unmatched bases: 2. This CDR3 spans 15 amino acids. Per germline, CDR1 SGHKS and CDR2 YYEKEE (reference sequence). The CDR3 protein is CASSLSGQGNYGYTF. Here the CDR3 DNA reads TGTGCCAGCAGCTTGTCGGGACAGGGGAACTATGGCTACACCTTC. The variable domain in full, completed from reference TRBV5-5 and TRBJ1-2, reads DAGVTQSPTHLIKTRGQQVTLRCSPISGHKSVSWYQQVLGQGPQFIFQYYEKEERGRGNFPDRFSARQFPNYSSELNVNALLLGDSALYLCASSLSGQGNYGYTFGSGTRLTVV.

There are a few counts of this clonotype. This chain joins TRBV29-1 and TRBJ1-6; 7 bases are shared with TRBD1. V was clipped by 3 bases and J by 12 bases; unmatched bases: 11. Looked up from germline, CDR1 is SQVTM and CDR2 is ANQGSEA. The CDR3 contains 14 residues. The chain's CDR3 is CSVETTGPGGPLHF. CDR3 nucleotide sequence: TGCAGCGTTGAGACGACAGGGCCCGGGGGACCCCTCCACTTT.